Sequencing of this T cell receptor beta chain was carried out in a study of cytomegalovirus exposure and HLA in healthy donors. General study results and limits: For most TCR sequences rarity was the rule, although some public TCRs occurred in many donors. It emerged from a later analysis that several of the most significant clusters appeared to be linked to common viral pathogens.

Germline values: CDR1 SGHVS, CDR2 FQNEAQ. V gave up 6 bases and J gave up 7 bases, with 18 bases separating them. The CDR3 has 14 amino acids. On this clone itself: Its antigen is unidentified.

With 60 Vbeta and 13 Jbeta primers, the PCR was carried out. Method: immunoSEQ multiplex PCR; TCRdb's copy keeps in-frame clones and lacks some. The profile shows 110,000 to 150,000 clones, 70% to 85% of them singletons. The chain couples TRBV7-8 to TRBJ1-1; D remains unclear. Sequenced sample: PBMCs. This clonotype was sampled from a woman between 45 and 60 years old in good health and CMV-seropositive. In DNA, the CDR3 is TGTGCCAGCAGATTCGGGGTAGCCGGGCTTGAAGCTTTCTTT. Protein: CASRFGVAGLEAFF.